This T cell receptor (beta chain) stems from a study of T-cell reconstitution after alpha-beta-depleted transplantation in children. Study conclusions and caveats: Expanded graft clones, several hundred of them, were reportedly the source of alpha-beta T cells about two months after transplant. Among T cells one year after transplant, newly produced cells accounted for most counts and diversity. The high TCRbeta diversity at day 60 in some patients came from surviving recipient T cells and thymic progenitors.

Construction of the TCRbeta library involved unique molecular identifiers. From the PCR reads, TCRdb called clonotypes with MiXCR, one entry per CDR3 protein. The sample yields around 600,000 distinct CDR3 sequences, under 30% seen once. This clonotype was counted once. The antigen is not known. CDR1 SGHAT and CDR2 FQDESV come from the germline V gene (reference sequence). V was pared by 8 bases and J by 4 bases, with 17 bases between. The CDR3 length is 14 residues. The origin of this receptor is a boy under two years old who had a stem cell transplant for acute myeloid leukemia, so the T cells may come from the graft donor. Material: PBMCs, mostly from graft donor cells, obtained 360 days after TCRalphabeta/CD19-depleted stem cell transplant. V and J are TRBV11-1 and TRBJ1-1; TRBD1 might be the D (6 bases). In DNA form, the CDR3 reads TGTGCCAGCGGTTCGGGGGCGAGGGGCACTGAAGCTTTCTTT. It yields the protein CASGSGARGTEAFF. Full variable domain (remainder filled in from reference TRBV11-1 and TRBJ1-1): EAEVAQSPRYKITEKSQAVAFWCDPISGHATLYWYRQILGQGPELLVQFQDESVVDDSQLPKDRFSAERLKGVDSTLKIQPAELGDSAMYLCASGSGARGTEAFFGQGTRLTVV.